What follows are 5 T cell receptor beta chains derived from one specimen sequenced in a study of cytomegalovirus exposure and HLA in healthy donors. Assay used: immunoSEQ multiplex PCR; TCRdb lists only in-frame clones, some missing. The table records 100,000 to 150,000 clones, just under 95% of them present only once. What was sequenced was PBMCs. Every receptor here comes from a woman between 18 and 29 years old in good health and CMV-seronegative.

V is TRBV6-5 and J is TRBJ1-1; 7 bases are a match to TRBD1. The CDR3 contains 15 residues. The V gene's germline CDR1 is MNHEY and CDR2 SVGAGI. V lost 5 bases to trimming and J lost 1 base; unmatched junction nucleotides: 7. The CDR3: CASSVFGTANTEAFF. The DNA of the CDR3 is TGTGCCAGCAGTGTTTTCGGGACAGCGAACACTGAAGCTTTCTTT.

V and J are TRBV30 and TRBJ2-3; D is undetermined. Germline V gene data show CDR1 as GTSNPN and CDR2 as SVGIG (reference sequence). The CDR3 consists of 13 residues. Trimming took off 1 base at V and 7 bases at J, with 12 bases between the two ends. This CDR3 is CAWSGLPPHTQYF. Written as DNA, the CDR3 is TGTGCCTGGAGTGGTCTCCCCCCTCATACGCAGTATTTT.

Comments on this clone: Other DNA variants within this sample encode the same CDR3. The chain joins TRBV28 to TRBJ1-5, with D perhaps TRBD1 (5 bases). V lost 2 bases, J lost 6 bases, and 8 bases lay in between. The CDR3 length is 13 residues. Germline V gene lookup returns CDR1 MDHEN and CDR2 SYDVKM. CDR3 amino acids: CASSLGAGQPQHF. As DNA, the CDR3 is TGTGCCAGCAGTTTAGGGGCAGGTCAGCCCCAGCATTTT.

The rearrangement uses TRBV23-1 and TRBJ1-1; D uncertain. TRBV23-1 is classed as an ORF, of uncertain function. CDR3 length: 14 residues. The V end lost 2 bases, the J end lost 4 bases, and 11 bases lay between the germline ends. The CDR3 DNA reads as TGCGCCAGCAGTCAAGAGGAAACGAGCACTGAAGCTTTCTTT. It encodes CASSQEETSTEAFF.

V usage is TRBV5-6 and J usage is TRBJ2-7; weak D call: TRBD1 (5 bases). The CDR3 covers 14 residues. V gave up 0 bases and J gave up 2 bases, with 9 bases separating them. The germline V gene encodes CDR1 SGHDT and CDR2 YYEEEE. CDR3 DNA sequence: TGTGCCAGCAGCTTGGCAGGGCCCCCCTACGAGCAGTACTTC. Translating gives CASSLAGPPYEQYF. The whole variable domain, remainder taken from reference TRBV5-6 and TRBJ2-7, is DAGVTQSPTHLIKTRGQQVTLRCSPKSGHDTVSWYQQALGQGPQFIFQYYEEEERQRGNFPDRFSGHQFPNYSSELNVNALLLGDSALYLCASSLAGPPYEQYFGPGTRLTVT.